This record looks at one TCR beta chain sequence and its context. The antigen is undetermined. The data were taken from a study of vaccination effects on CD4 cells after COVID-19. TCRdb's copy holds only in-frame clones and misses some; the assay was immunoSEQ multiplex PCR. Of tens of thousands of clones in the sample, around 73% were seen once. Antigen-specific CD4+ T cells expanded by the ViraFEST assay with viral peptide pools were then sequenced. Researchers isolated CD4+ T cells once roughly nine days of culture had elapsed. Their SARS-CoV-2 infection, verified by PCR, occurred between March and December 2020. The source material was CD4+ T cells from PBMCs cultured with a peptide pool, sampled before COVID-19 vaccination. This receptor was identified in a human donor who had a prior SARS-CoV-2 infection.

The CDR3 bases are TGCAGTGCTAGTCCCCCTGTCTCCCAGCAGTACTTC. It encodes CSASPPVSQQYF. This chain links TRBV20-1 with TRBJ2-7, with D hard to call. The germline gives CDR1 DFQATT, CDR2 SNEGSKA (reference sequence). There are 12 residues in the CDR3. V was clipped by 3 bases and J by 8 bases, with 14 bases between them.